These 5 T cell receptor beta chains came from one sample sequenced in a study of cytomegalovirus exposure and HLA in healthy donors. Both 60 Vbeta primers and 13 Jbeta primers went into the PCR. The method was immunoSEQ multiplex PCR; TCRdb's version includes in-frame clones alone and lacks a portion of them. The sample has 150,000 or so clones. The sample comprised PBMCs. The receptor source for this set is a woman between 50 and 59 years old in good health and CMV-seronegative.

The chain recombines TRBV25-1 with TRBJ2-1, with 8 positions matching TRBD2. Germline loops: CDR1 MGHDK, CDR2 SYGVNS. This CDR3 comprises 16 residues. With 5 bases clipped from V and 2 bases from J, the junction kept 8 bases outside the gene matches. The CDR3 DNA follows: TGTGCCAGCAGTCCTCTGGGCGGGGGGACCTACAATGAGCAGTTCTTC. It is translated as CASSPLGGGTYNEQFF.

The chain has TRBV5-6 and TRBJ2-1, with 8 bases fitting TRBD2. This CDR3 is 15 amino acids long. V lost 0 bases, J lost 4 bases, and 3 bases stayed unmatched. CDR1 and CDR2 from the germline V gene are SGHDT and YYEEEE. The chain's CDR3 is CASSLAGGVYNEQFF. In DNA form, the CDR3 reads TGTGCCAGCAGCTTGGCGGGGGGGGTTTACAATGAGCAGTTCTTC.

The chain has TRBV30 and TRBJ1-6; unclear D gene. Looked up from germline, CDR1 is GTSNPN and CDR2 is SVGIG (reference sequence). Trimming stripped 4 bases from V and 10 bases from J, with 8 bases between. The CDR3 is 11 residues long. For the CDR3, the DNA is TGTGCCTGGATGGCTAGCTCACCCCTCCACTTT. It is translated as CAWMASSPLHF. Variable domain in full (rest from reference TRBV30 and TRBJ1-6): SQTIHQWPATLVQPVGSPLSLECTVEGTSNPNLYWYRQAAGRGLQLLFYSVGIGQISSEVPQNLSASRPQDRQFILSSKKLLLSDSGFYLCAWMASSPLHFGNGTRLTVT.

This chain links TRBV9 with TRBJ2-1, with a weak D call TRBD2 (6 bases). Germline V gene sequence: CDR1 SGDLS, CDR2 YYNGEE. The CDR3 sequence is 17 residues long. V was trimmed by 4 bases and J by 0 bases, leaving 17 bases between them. The CDR3 loop reads CASSPGTQVSSYNEQFF. The CDR3 DNA reads TGTGCCAGCAGCCCAGGGACTCAAGTCAGCTCCTACAATGAGCAGTTCTTC.

The chain employs TRBV7-9 and TRBJ2-3; no clear D gene. The CDR3 contains 12 residues. Germline lookup yields CDR1 SEHNR and CDR2 FQNEAQ (reference sequence). V was shortened by 5 bases and J by 3 bases, with 6 bases between the two germline ends. CDR3 protein: CASSPQTDTQYF. Here the CDR3 DNA reads TGTGCCAGCAGCCCCCAGACAGATACGCAGTATTTT.